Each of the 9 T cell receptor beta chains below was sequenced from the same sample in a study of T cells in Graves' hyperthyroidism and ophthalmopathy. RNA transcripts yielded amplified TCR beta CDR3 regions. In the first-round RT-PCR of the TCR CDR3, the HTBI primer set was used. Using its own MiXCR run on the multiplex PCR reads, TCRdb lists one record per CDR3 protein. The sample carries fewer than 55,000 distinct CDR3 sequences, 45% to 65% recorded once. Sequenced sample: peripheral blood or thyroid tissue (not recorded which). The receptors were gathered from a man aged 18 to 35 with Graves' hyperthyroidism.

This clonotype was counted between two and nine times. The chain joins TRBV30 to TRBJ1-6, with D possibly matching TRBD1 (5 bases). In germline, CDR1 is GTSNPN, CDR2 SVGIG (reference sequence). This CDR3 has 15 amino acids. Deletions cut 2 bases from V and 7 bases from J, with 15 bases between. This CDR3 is CAWSPRGGRNSPLHF. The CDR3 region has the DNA TGTGCCTGGAGTCCCCGGGGGGGGAGGAATTCACCCCTCCACTTT.

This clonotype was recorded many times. The CDR3 spells CASRRTGREQETQYF. In DNA, the CDR3 is TGTGCCAGCAGACGGACAGGGCGGGAGCAAGAGACCCAGTACTTC. This chain uses TRBV6-6 with TRBJ2-5; TRBD1 might be the D (8 bases). The CDR3 runs to 15 residues. V was shortened by 6 bases and J by 2 bases, with 16 bases between the two germline ends. CDR1 MNHNY and CDR2 SVGAGI come from the germline V gene (reference sequence).

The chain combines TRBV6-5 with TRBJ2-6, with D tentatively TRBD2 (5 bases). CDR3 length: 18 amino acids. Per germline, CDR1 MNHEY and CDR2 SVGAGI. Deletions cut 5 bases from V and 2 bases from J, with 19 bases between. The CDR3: CASSPFRDPSTGANVLTF. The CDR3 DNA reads TGTGCCAGCAGTCCCTTCCGGGATCCGAGTACTGGGGCCAACGTCCTGACTTTC.

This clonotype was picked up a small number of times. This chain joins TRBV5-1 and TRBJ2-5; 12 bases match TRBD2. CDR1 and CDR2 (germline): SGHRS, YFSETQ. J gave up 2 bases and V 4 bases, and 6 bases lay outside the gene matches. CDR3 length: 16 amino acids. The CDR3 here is CASSPPGTSGQETQYF. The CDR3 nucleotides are TGCGCCAGCAGCCCTCCTGGGACTAGCGGGCAAGAGACCCAGTACTTC. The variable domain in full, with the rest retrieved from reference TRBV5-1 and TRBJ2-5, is KAGVTQTPRYLIKTRGQQVTLSCSPISGHRSVSWYQQTPGQGLQFLFEYFSETQRNKGNFPGRFSGRQFSNSRSEMNVSTLELGDSALYLCASSPPGTSGQETQYFGPGTRLLVL.

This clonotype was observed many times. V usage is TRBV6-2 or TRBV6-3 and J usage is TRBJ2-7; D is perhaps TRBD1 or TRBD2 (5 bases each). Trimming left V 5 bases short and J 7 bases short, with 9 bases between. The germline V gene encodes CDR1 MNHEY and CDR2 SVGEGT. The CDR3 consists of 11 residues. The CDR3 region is CASSGGGEQYF. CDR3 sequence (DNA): TGTGCCAGCAGTGGGGGTGGTGAGCAGTACTTC.

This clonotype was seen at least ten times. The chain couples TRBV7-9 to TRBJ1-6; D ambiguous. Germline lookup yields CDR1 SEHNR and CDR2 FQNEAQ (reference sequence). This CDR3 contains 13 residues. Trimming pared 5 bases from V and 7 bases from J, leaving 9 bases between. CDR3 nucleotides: TGTGCCAGCAGCCCTCCCTTCAATTCACCCCTCCACTTT. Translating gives CASSPPFNSPLHF.

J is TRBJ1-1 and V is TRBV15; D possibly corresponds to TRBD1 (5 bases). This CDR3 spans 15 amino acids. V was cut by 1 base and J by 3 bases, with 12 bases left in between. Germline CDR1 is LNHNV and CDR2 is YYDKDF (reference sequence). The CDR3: CATSRGSRVHTEAFF. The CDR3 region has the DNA TGTGCCACCAGCAGAGGTTCCAGGGTCCACACTGAAGCTTTCTTT.

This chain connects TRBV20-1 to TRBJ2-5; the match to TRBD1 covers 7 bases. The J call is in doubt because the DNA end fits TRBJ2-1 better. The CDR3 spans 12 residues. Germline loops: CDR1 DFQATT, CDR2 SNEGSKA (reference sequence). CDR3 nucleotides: TGCAGTGCTGACAGGGTAGTCTATGAGCAGTTCTTC. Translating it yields CSADRVVYEQFF.

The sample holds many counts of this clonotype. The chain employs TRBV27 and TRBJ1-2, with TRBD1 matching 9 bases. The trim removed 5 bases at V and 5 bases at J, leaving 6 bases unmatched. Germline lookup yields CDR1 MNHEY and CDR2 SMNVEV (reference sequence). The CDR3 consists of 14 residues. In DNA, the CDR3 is TGTGCCAGCAGTCCCGGGGACAGGGTTTATGGCTACACCTTC. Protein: CASSPGDRVYGYTF.